This TCR beta chain was recorded in a study of shared clonotypes between healthy human individuals. Produced via immunoSEQ multiplex PCR; TCRdb's table is partial and in-frame only. The sample records some 490,000 clones, approximately 80% being singletons. The V and J ends lost 7 bases and 0 bases, in that order; junction bases with no gene match: 11. Germline V gene sequence: CDR1 SNHLY, CDR2 FYNNEI. The CDR3 spans 16 residues. J is TRBJ2-7 and V is TRBV2; the match to TRBD1 covers 8 bases. The clonotype comes from a woman aged 40 to 50 in good health. Some clones in this sample may be carry-over from other donors' samples. The source material was PBMCs. The CDR3 nucleotides read TGTGCCAGCATTCCCCCCCCAGGACAGGGCTCCTACGAGCAGTACTTC. It codes for CASIPPPGQGSYEQYF.